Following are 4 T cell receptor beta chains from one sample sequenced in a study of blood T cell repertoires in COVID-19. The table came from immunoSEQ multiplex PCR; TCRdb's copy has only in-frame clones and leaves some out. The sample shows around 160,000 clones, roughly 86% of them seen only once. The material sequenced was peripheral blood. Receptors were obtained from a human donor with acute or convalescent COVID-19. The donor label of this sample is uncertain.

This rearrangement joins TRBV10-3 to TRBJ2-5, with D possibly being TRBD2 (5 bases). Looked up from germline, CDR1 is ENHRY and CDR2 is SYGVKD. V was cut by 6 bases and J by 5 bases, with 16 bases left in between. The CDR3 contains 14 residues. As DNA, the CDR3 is TGTGCCATCAGCCCCATTGAGGGCGGGGAGACCCAGTACTTC. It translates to CAISPIEGGETQYF.

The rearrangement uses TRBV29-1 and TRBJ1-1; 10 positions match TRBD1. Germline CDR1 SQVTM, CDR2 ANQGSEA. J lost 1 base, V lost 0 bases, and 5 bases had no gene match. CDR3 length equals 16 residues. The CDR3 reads CSVEDPGTGANTEAFF. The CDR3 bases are TGCAGCGTTGAAGATCCTGGGACAGGGGCGAACACTGAAGCTTTCTTT.

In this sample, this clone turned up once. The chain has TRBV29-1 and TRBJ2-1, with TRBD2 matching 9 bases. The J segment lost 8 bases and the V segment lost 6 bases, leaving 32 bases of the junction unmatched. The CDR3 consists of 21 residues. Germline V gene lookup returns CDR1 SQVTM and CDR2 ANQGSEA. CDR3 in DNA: TGCAGCGTACTCAAAGACCCCGGGACTAGCTTGCGGACACCCCTTTTGGATGAGCAGTTCTTC. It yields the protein CSVLKDPGTSLRTPLLDEQFF.

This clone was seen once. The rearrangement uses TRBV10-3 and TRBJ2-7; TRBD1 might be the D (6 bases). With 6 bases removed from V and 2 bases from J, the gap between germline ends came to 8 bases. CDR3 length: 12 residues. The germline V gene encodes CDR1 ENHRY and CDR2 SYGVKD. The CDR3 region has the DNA TGTGCCATCAGCAGACAGGCCTACGAGCAGTACTTC. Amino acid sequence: CAISRQAYEQYF.